One and the same sample provided the 26 T cell receptor beta chains below, sequenced in a study of shared clonotypes between healthy human individuals. Clones were sequenced by immunoSEQ multiplex PCR, and TCRdb holds only the in-frame ones, with some missing. The repertoire holds around 510,000 clones, with around 76% as singletons. The sequencing sample was made of PBMCs. These receptors were taken from a woman between 35 and 50 years old in good health. Some clones in this sample may be carry-over from other donors' samples.

The gene calls are TRBV9 and TRBJ2-7; 8 nucleotides match TRBD1. Germline CDR1 reads SGDLS; CDR2 reads YYNGEE. V lost 1 base, J lost 5 bases, and 2 bases stayed unmatched. The CDR3 has 13 amino acids. CDR3 amino acids: CASSVTGGNEQYF. Written as DNA, the CDR3 is TGTGCCAGCAGCGTAACAGGGGGGAACGAGCAGTACTTC.

V is TRBV28 and J is TRBJ2-3, with 10 nucleotides matching TRBD2. The CDR3 contains 16 residues. The ends lost 2 bases at V and 2 bases at J; junction bases unmatched: 4. The germline gives CDR1 MDHEN, CDR2 SYDVKM. CDR3 in amino acids: CASSLSGRAVTDTQYF. The CDR3 region has the DNA TGTGCCAGCAGTTTAAGCGGGAGGGCCGTCACAGATACGCAGTATTTT.

The rearrangement uses TRBV7-6 and TRBJ2-7; TRBD1 matches at 7 bases. V shed 3 bases, J shed 3 bases, and the junction held 5 bases outside the gene matches. Germline V gives CDR1 SGHVS, CDR2 FNYEAQ. This CDR3 has 14 amino acids. The CDR3 region is CASSLWTGDYEQYF. The CDR3 DNA reads TGTGCCAGCAGCTTGTGGACAGGCGACTACGAGCAGTACTTC.

The chain carries TRBV7-3 and TRBJ2-2; 8 nucleotides align to TRBD2. The CDR3 covers 15 residues. With V trimmed by 7 bases and J by 4 bases, 8 bases remained unmatched. In germline, CDR1 is SGHTA, CDR2 FQGTGA. The CDR3 loop reads CASTLGLGSTGELFF. Written as DNA, the CDR3 is TGTGCCAGCACCCTGGGACTAGGGAGCACCGGGGAGCTGTTTTTT.

The chain combines TRBV5-1 with TRBJ2-3, with TRBD2 matching 16 bases. The CDR3 runs 19 residues. Losses at the gene ends were 2 bases for V and 4 bases for J; bases not matched to a gene: 10. Germline CDR1 is SGHRS and CDR2 is YFSETQ. The CDR3 sequence is CASSLSGTSGRAVADTQYF. The CDR3 nucleotides are TGCGCCAGCAGCTTATCCGGGACTAGCGGGAGGGCCGTGGCAGATACGCAGTATTTT.

The chain uses TRBV5-6 and TRBJ2-7; D may correspond to TRBD1 or TRBD2 (6 bases each). Germline V gene lookup returns CDR1 SGHDT and CDR2 YYEEEE. The CDR3 extends over 12 amino acids. V was cut by 5 bases and J by 4 bases, with 10 bases left in between. The CDR3 spells CASSRGRYEQYF. The CDR3 DNA reads as TGTGCCAGCAGTCGGGGGCGTTACGAGCAGTACTTC.

V usage is TRBV4-1 and J usage is TRBJ1-4; D is undetermined. Germline V gives CDR1 MGHRA, CDR2 YSYEKL. V gave up 0 bases and J gave up 13 bases, with 12 bases separating them. This CDR3 region has 13 residues. The DNA for the CDR3 is TGCGCCAGCAGCCAAGATCTGAGCCGGGGACTGTTTTTT. Its translation is CASSQDLSRGLFF.

V usage is TRBV30 and J usage is TRBJ1-6; 9 bases fit TRBD1. Germline CDR1 GTSNPN, CDR2 SVGIG (reference sequence). This CDR3 region has 13 residues. The V and J ends lost 5 bases and 6 bases, in that order; junction bases with no gene match: 2. CDR3 sequence reads: CAWGGQGNSPLHF. The CDR3 DNA reads TGTGCCTGGGGGGGACAGGGTAATTCACCCCTCCACTTT.

Only a few counts were recorded for this clone. A much larger clone differs by one base, so this may be a read error. This CDR3 is also generated by other DNA sequences in the sample. The rearrangement joins TRBV30 to TRBJ2-6; D is possibly TRBD1 (5 bases). The CDR3 loop spans 17 amino acids. CDR1 and CDR2 from the germline V gene are GTSNPN and SVGIG (reference sequence). CDR3 nucleotide sequence: TGTGCCTGGAGTAAAAGGGGTTTACGCTCTGGAGCCAACGTCCTGACTTTC. Translation gives CAWSKRGLRSGANVLTF.

This chain uses TRBV7-8 with TRBJ2-3; D assignment may be TRBD1 or TRBD2 (6 bases each). This CDR3 has 14 amino acids. The V and J ends lost 5 bases and 3 bases respectively, with 12 bases between them. Per the germline V gene, CDR1 is SGHVS and CDR2 is FQNEAQ. The CDR3 nucleotides read TGTGCCAGCAGCAACACAGGGAGGACAGATACGCAGTATTTT. It codes for CASSNTGRTDTQYF.

As for this clone: The same CDR3 also results from other DNA sequences found in this sample. CDR3 region: CASSDVSGANVLTF. CDR3 sequence (DNA): TGTGCCAGCAGCGACGTCTCTGGGGCCAACGTCCTGACTTTC. The chain employs TRBV9 and TRBJ2-6; no clear D. This CDR3 is built from 14 residues. The germline V gene encodes CDR1 SGDLS and CDR2 YYNGEE. V gave up 3 bases and J gave up 0 bases, with 4 bases separating them.

The chain recombines TRBV7-6 with TRBJ2-7; 12 bases agree with TRBD1. Germline V lookup: CDR1 SGHVS, CDR2 FNYEAQ. V gave up 3 bases and J gave up 4 bases; unmatched junction bases: 4. This CDR3 region has 15 residues. In nucleotides, the CDR3 is TGTGCCAGCAGCTTGTCGGGACAGGGGGCGTACGAGCAGTACTTC. It yields the protein CASSLSGQGAYEQYF.

The chain joins TRBV2 to TRBJ1-1, with a tentative D call TRBD1 (6 bases). This CDR3 spans 13 amino acids. Per the germline V gene, CDR1 is SNHLY and CDR2 is FYNNEI. Trimming stripped 5 bases from V and 5 bases from J, with 12 bases between. The CDR3, as DNA: TGTGCCAGCAGTAGGGGGGGGGCGACTGAAGCTTTCTTT. This codes for CASSRGGATEAFF.

This clone came up many times. The rearrangement links TRBV11-2 to TRBJ2-1; TRBD1 is a possible D gene (6 bases). From germline, CDR1 is SGHAT and CDR2 FQNNGV. Trimming stripped 5 bases from V and 13 bases from J, with 18 bases between. This CDR3 contains 13 residues. CDR3 region: CASSRDRSIVQFF. The DNA of the CDR3 is TGTGCCAGCAGCCGCGACAGGTCGATAGTTCAGTTCTTC.

The rearrangement uses TRBV27 and TRBJ1-1, with TRBD1 matching over 7 bases. This CDR3 is built from 14 residues. Germline values: CDR1 MNHEY, CDR2 SMNVEV (reference sequence). After removal of 5 bases from V and 6 bases from J, the junction contained 9 bases not matched to a gene. CDR3 nucleotide sequence: TGTGCCAGCAGTCCCCGACAGGGTTCGGCTGAAGCTTTCTTT. This encodes CASSPRQGSAEAFF.

The chain uses TRBV18 and TRBJ2-3; D gene unclear. This CDR3 has 14 residues. Trimming pared 2 bases from V and 4 bases from J, leaving 10 bases between. The germline CDR1 and CDR2 sequences are KGHSH and LQKENI. In nucleotides, the CDR3 is TGTGCCAGCTCACCAAACGAAGCGCCAGATACGCAGTATTTT. Amino acids: CASSPNEAPDTQYF.

This chain's CDR3 is CASSFIAGGLDTQYF. CDR3 coding DNA: TGTGCCAGCAGTTTCATAGCGGGAGGGTTAGATACGCAGTATTTT. The rearrangement joins TRBV7-9 to TRBJ2-3; the match to TRBD2 covers 11 bases. The CDR3 extends over 15 amino acids. Trimming removed 6 bases from V and 5 bases from J; junction bases left unmatched: 7. Looked up from germline, CDR1 is SEHNR and CDR2 is FQNEAQ (reference sequence).

This clone was detected only a few times. The chain has TRBV6-6 and TRBJ2-7, with 11 bases identical to TRBD1. The J segment lost 5 bases and the V segment lost 8 bases, leaving 11 bases of the junction unmatched. CDR3 size: 15 residues. Germline CDR1 and CDR2: MNHNY and SVGAGI (reference sequence). Written as DNA, the CDR3 is TGTGCCAGCTCATCTAGGACAGGGGGCATCCACGAGCAGTACTTC. Amino acid sequence: CASSSRTGGIHEQYF.

Only one count was recorded for this clone. This sequence joins TRBV28 and TRBJ1-2, with TRBD1 matching 7 bases. The J segment lost 2 bases and the V segment lost 3 bases, leaving 3 bases of the junction unmatched. The CDR3 covers 14 residues. From germline, CDR1 is MDHEN and CDR2 SYDVKM. In nucleotides, the CDR3 is TGTGCCAGCAGTTTCGGGACAGACAACTATGGCTACACCTTC. Translation gives CASSFGTDNYGYTF.

In this sample, this clone turned up once. A read error is likely here: a far larger clone is one base away. The V gene is TRBV29-1, the J gene TRBJ1-2, with unresolved D. CDR1 is SQVTM, CDR2 ANQGSEA, per germline. Trimming cost V 4 bases and J 4 bases, with 16 bases left between them. The CDR3 consists of 14 residues. CDR3 sequence (DNA): TGCAGCGTTGTGAGCGAGGATATGGGCTATGGCTACACCTTC. Translating gives CSVVSEDMGYGYTF.

CDR3: CASSSGLAGGPHETQYF. The CDR3 DNA follows: TGCGCCAGCAGCTCAGGACTAGCGGGAGGTCCCCATGAGACCCAGTACTTC. This chain joins TRBV5-1 and TRBJ2-5, with 14 nucleotides matching TRBD2. After removal of 3 bases from V and 5 bases from J, the junction contained 9 bases not matched to a gene. The CDR3 extends over 17 amino acids. CDR1 SGHRS and CDR2 YFSETQ come from the germline V gene.

This clone appeared many times. The chain combines TRBV5-4 with TRBJ2-5, with TRBD2 as a possible D gene (6 bases). The V and J ends lost 0 bases and 1 base respectively, with 7 bases between them. Germline lookup yields CDR1 SGHNT and CDR2 YYREEE (reference sequence). CDR3 length: 14 residues. CDR3 sequence: CASSLGSGQETQYF. The CDR3 DNA reads TGTGCCAGCAGCTTGGGTAGCGGCCAAGAGACCCAGTACTTC.

The chain has TRBV19 and TRBJ2-1; 7 bases align to TRBD2. CDR1 and CDR2 (germline): LNHDA, SQIVND (reference sequence). V shed 8 bases and J 2 bases; nucleotides not matched to a gene: 9. This CDR3 has 15 amino acids. Here the CDR3 reads CASSLGLAAYNEQFF. The DNA for the CDR3 is TGTGCCAGTTCACTTGGGCTAGCGGCCTACAATGAGCAGTTCTTC.

V and J are TRBV7-3 and TRBJ1-2, with TRBD1 as a possible D gene (5 bases). V lost 1 base and J 0 bases, leaving 15 bases between the germline ends. Germline values: CDR1 SGHTA, CDR2 FQGTGA. The CDR3 spans 17 residues. CDR3 nucleotide sequence: TGTGCCAGCAGCTTAAACAGTGGGGCAGGAGCTAACTATGGCTACACCTTC. This encodes CASSLNSGAGANYGYTF.

The chain is built from TRBV28 and TRBJ2-1; 11 bases are a match to TRBD2. V was clipped by 6 bases and J by 5 bases; unmatched bases: 9. This CDR3 spans 16 amino acids. Germline V CDR1 and CDR2: MDHEN, SYDVKM. The CDR3 loop reads CASSHSGRAGNNEQFF. For the CDR3, the DNA is TGTGCCAGCAGCCATAGCGGGAGGGCCGGGAACAATGAGCAGTTCTTC. Full variable domain (rest looked up from reference TRBV28 and TRBJ2-1): DVKVTQSSRYLVKRTGEKVFLECVQDMDHENMFWYRQDPGLGLRLIYFSYDVKMKEKGDIPEGYSVSREKKERFSLILESASTNQTSMYLCASSHSGRAGNNEQFFGPGTRLTVL.

The chain uses TRBV27 and TRBJ1-5, with a possible D match to TRBD1 (6 bases). The CDR3 runs to 14 residues. CDR1 MNHEY and CDR2 SMNVEV come from the germline V gene (reference sequence). The ends were cut back, 3 bases at V and 4 bases at J, with 10 bases in the middle. The CDR3 DNA reads as TGTGCCAGCAGTTTCTCAGGGGATAATCAGCCCCAGCATTTT. Its protein product is CASSFSGDNQPQHF.